One and the same sample provided the 29 T cell receptor beta chains below, sequenced in a study of T-cell reconstitution after alpha-beta-depleted transplantation in children. Construction of the TCRbeta library involved unique molecular identifiers. Each CDR3 protein gets one entry after TCRdb re-called the PCR reads with MiXCR. In the table there are some 500,000 distinct CDR3 sequences, 15% to 20% of which are singletons. The specimen comprised PBMCs from the stem cell graft donor, sampled from the stem cell graft. Source of these receptors: a human donor who donated a stem cell graft to a child with acute lymphoblastic leukemia.

The rearrangement links TRBV10-3 to TRBJ2-1; the match to TRBD2 covers 7 bases. V shed 8 bases and J 5 bases; nucleotides not matched to a gene: 6. The CDR3 loop spans 13 amino acids. The germline V gene encodes CDR1 ENHRY and CDR2 SYGVKD. As DNA, the CDR3 is TGTGCCATCGGTCTAGCGGAGAACAATGAGCAGTTCTTC. This encodes CAIGLAENNEQFF.

The rearrangement joins TRBV7-8 to TRBJ1-2, with D uncertain. From germline, CDR1 is SGHVS and CDR2 FQNEAQ. The CDR3 is 18 amino acids. Trimming took off 5 bases at V and 0 bases at J, with 22 bases between the two ends. The CDR3 nucleotides are TGTGCCAGCAGCCGAATTTTTATGGAGGCAAGACCTAACTATGGCTACACCTTC. Translation gives CASSRIFMEARPNYGYTF. The full variable domain, with the rest looked up from reference TRBV7-8 and TRBJ1-2, is GAGVSQSPRYKVAKRGQDVALRCDPISGHVSLFWYQQALGQGPEFLTYFQNEAQLDKSGLPSDRFFAERPEGSVSTLKIQRTQQEDSAVYLCASSRIFMEARPNYGYTFGSGTRLTVV.

This clonotype appeared a single time. The chain is built from TRBV5-6 and TRBJ2-3, with TRBD2 identical over 7 bases. The CDR3 spans 16 residues. The germline CDR1 and CDR2 sequences are SGHDT and YYEEEE. V was clipped by 2 bases and J by 3 bases; unmatched bases: 9. This chain's CDR3 is CASSLPAGFSTDTQYF. As DNA, the CDR3 is TGTGCCAGCAGCTTACCAGCGGGATTTTCGACAGATACGCAGTATTTT.

This clonotype has just a few counts. The chain employs TRBV12-3 or TRBV12-4 and TRBJ1-5, with D unclear. The CDR3 contains 14 residues. The germline V and J ends were trimmed by 2 bases and 3 bases, with 8 bases remaining between them. The CDR3 DNA is TGTGCCAGCAGTTTAAAGGCGTCCAATCAGCCCCAGCATTTT. This codes for CASSLKASNQPQHF.

The gene calls are TRBV5-1 and TRBJ2-7; weak D call: TRBD1 (6 bases). Trimming removed 4 bases from V and 5 bases from J, with 25 bases in between. The CDR3 spans 17 residues. Looked up from germline, CDR1 is SGHRS and CDR2 is YFSETQ. CDR3 coding DNA: TGCGCCAGCAGCCATACAAAAACCCCGGGACATTACGACGAGCAGTACTTC. Its translation is CASSHTKTPGHYDEQYF.

A few counts support this clonotype. This chain joins TRBV3-1 and TRBJ2-7; TRBD1 matches 9 bases. CDR3 size: 17 residues. V shed 1 base and J 3 bases; nucleotides not matched to a gene: 10. Germline values: CDR1 LGHDT, CDR2 YNNKEL (reference sequence). The CDR3 DNA follows: TGTGCCAGCAGCCAAGTCGGAGGAGACAGGGGGATCTACGAGCAGTACTTC. Translation gives CASSQVGGDRGIYEQYF.

The J gene is TRBJ2-7, the V gene TRBV27; D not certain. V was cut by 1 base and J by 3 bases, with 10 bases left in between. Germline CDR1 reads MNHEY; CDR2 reads SMNVEV (reference sequence). This CDR3 comprises 14 residues. CDR3 sequence: CASSLYPNGYEQYF. The CDR3 DNA follows: TGTGCCAGCAGTTTATATCCTAATGGCTACGAGCAGTACTTC.

This clonotype was seen only once. This is likely a read error, given that the CDR3 carries no conserved phenylalanine or tryptophan at its end. This chain connects TRBV7-9 to TRBJ1-1, with D possibly matching TRBD1 (5 bases). The germline V gene has CDR1 SEHNR and CDR2 FQNEAQ (reference sequence). Trimming stripped 7 bases from V and 3 bases from J, with 12 bases between. CDR3 length: 13 residues. Written as DNA, the CDR3 is TGTGCCAGCACCTCGAGAGGGGACACTGAAGCTTTCTTA. Translating gives CASTSRGDTEAFL.

This chain uses TRBV6-5 with TRBJ2-7; D is unclear. Between the trimmed V and J ends, which lost 2 bases and 7 bases, there was a span of 12 bases. The CDR3 has 13 residues. Germline lookup yields CDR1 MNHEY and CDR2 SVGAGI. CDR3 DNA: TGTGCCAGCAGTTACGAGATTCTGGGAGAGCAGTACTTC. It specifies CASSYEILGEQYF.

This clonotype was seen more than once but under ten times. This sequence joins TRBV4-1 and TRBJ1-2; D remains ambiguous. V was pared by 0 bases and J by 6 bases, with 14 bases between. Germline CDR1 and CDR2: MGHRA and YSYEKL. The CDR3 loop spans 15 amino acids. The CDR3 sequence: CASSQDLEGRDGYTF. DNA of the CDR3: TGCGCCAGCAGCCAAGATTTGGAGGGAAGGGATGGCTACACCTTC.

This clonotype was seen a few times. The chain couples TRBV18 to TRBJ1-4, with 7 bases that match TRBD1. CDR1 and CDR2 (germline): KGHSH, LQKENI. CDR3 length equals 16 residues. V shed 2 bases and J 8 bases; nucleotides not matched to a gene: 11. CDR3 coding DNA: TGTGCCAGCTCACCAGTTGCCAGGGGGAACGGAGAAAAACTGTTTTTT. Protein product: CASSPVARGNGEKLFF.

The genes are TRBV7-9 and TRBJ2-3; perhaps TRBD1 as D (6 bases). The CDR3 has 14 residues. Germline values: CDR1 SEHNR, CDR2 FQNEAQ (reference sequence). The V gene lost 4 bases and the J gene lost 4 bases, with 12 bases spanning the gap. The CDR3 spells CASSSQGVSDTQYF. CDR3 bases: TGTGCCAGCAGCTCACAGGGTGTTTCAGATACGCAGTATTTT.

This clonotype came up a few times. DNA of the CDR3: TGCAGTGCTCCTCTTTACAGGGGGCCCGACTATGGCTACACCTTC. Its translation is CSAPLYRGPDYGYTF. The chain combines TRBV20-1 with TRBJ1-2; the match to TRBD1 covers 9 bases. V lost 5 bases and J lost 3; bases outside the gene matches: 10. This CDR3 is 15 amino acids long. In germline, CDR1 is DFQATT, CDR2 SNEGSKA (reference sequence).

The chain has TRBV25-1 and TRBJ2-3; D is unresolved. Germline assignment: CDR1 MGHDK and CDR2 SYGVNS. The CDR3 has 15 amino acids. Trimming shortened V by 3 bases and J by 1 base, and 11 bases separated the two germline ends. The CDR3 loop is CASSEGLPRTDTQYF. CDR3 nucleotide sequence: TGTGCCAGCAGTGAGGGTCTCCCTCGCACAGATACGCAGTATTTT.

This clonotype was observed at least ten times. The rearrangement joins TRBV6-1 to TRBJ2-2, with 8 bases fitting TRBD1. Germline lookup yields CDR1 MNHNS and CDR2 SASEGT. The CDR3 runs 17 residues. With 3 bases clipped from V and 5 bases from J, the junction kept 11 bases outside the gene matches. The CDR3 DNA follows: TGTGCCAGCAGTGACCCTTTTCAGGGGGCTGTGACCGGGGAGCTGTTTTTT. Its protein product is CASSDPFQGAVTGELFF.

The chain has TRBV5-1 and TRBJ2-3; 7 bases line up with TRBD2. Germline V gene data show CDR1 as SGHRS and CDR2 as YFSETQ. The J segment lost 1 base and the V segment lost 2 bases, leaving 4 bases of the junction unmatched. The CDR3 is 15 residues long. The CDR3 DNA sequence: TGCGCCAGCAGCTTCCGTACTAGCGGCACAGATACGCAGTATTTT. It codes for CASSFRTSGTDTQYF.

This clonotype was detected only a few times. The chain employs TRBV25-1 and TRBJ2-7; 9 bases agree with TRBD2. Germline trimming cut 5 bases from V and 4 bases from J; bases unmatched to any gene: 6. Germline values: CDR1 MGHDK, CDR2 SYGVNS. The CDR3 has 14 residues. The chain's CDR3 is CASSLSGSRYEQYF. In DNA, the CDR3 is TGTGCCAGCAGTCTTAGCGGGAGTAGGTACGAGCAGTACTTC.

This clonotype was picked up a small number of times. The rearrangement joins TRBV29-1 to TRBJ2-5; TRBD2 agrees at 12 bases. This CDR3 has 14 residues. Trimming removed 6 bases from V and 4 bases from J; junction bases left unmatched: 6. Germline CDR1 is SQVTM and CDR2 is ANQGSEA. The CDR3 coding sequence is TGCAGCGTCATTCCGGGACTAGCGGGAGAGACCCAGTACTTC. Amino acids: CSVIPGLAGETQYF.

The V gene is TRBV7-9, the J gene TRBJ1-2; no clear D gene. Per the germline V gene, CDR1 is SEHNR and CDR2 is FQNEAQ (reference sequence). V was clipped by 1 base and J by 2 bases, with 11 bases between them. The CDR3 runs 15 residues. CDR3 amino acids: CASSLEYTANYGYTF. The CDR3 coding sequence is TGTGCCAGCAGCTTAGAGTACACCGCGAACTATGGCTACACCTTC.

This chain connects TRBV7-8 to TRBJ2-7; 9 nucleotides match TRBD1. J lost 7 bases, V lost 1 base, and 5 bases had no gene match. The CDR3 consists of 14 residues. Germline V CDR1 and CDR2: SGHVS, FQNEAQ. The CDR3 sequence is CASSLGQGQGEQYF. The CDR3 nucleotides read TGTGCCAGCAGCTTAGGGCAGGGACAGGGAGAGCAGTACTTC.

J is TRBJ2-7 and V is TRBV5-1, with D unresolved. The CDR3 contains 15 residues. Looked up from germline, CDR1 is SGHRS and CDR2 is YFSETQ. V lost 4 bases, J lost 3 bases, and 17 bases lay in between. As DNA, the CDR3 is TGCGCCAGCAGCCCGCATCCTACTTCAGACTACGAGCAGTACTTC. It translates to CASSPHPTSDYEQYF.

This clonotype was counted between two and nine times. The V call is TRBV24-1, the J call TRBJ2-1; TRBD1 agrees at 10 bases. CDR3 length equals 15 residues. Trimming cost V 5 bases and J 7 bases; bases outside gene matches: 7. CDR1 KGHDR and CDR2 SFDVKD come from the germline V gene. The CDR3 DNA follows: TGTGCCACCAGTGCCGGGGACAGGGGATTTAATGAGCAGTTCTTC. It yields the protein CATSAGDRGFNEQFF.

The J gene is TRBJ2-6, the V gene TRBV6-1; no clear D gene. The CDR3 length is 18 residues. Germline V lookup: CDR1 MNHNS, CDR2 SASEGT. Trimming left V 2 bases short and J 0 bases short, with 14 bases between. The CDR3 sequence: CASSELSLGYSGANVLTF. In nucleotides, the CDR3 is TGTGCCAGCAGTGAACTCTCCCTCGGGTACTCTGGGGCCAACGTCCTGACTTTC.

This clonotype was detected only a few times. V usage is TRBV5-1 and J usage is TRBJ1-1; 7 bases fit TRBD1. The V segment lost 4 bases and the J segment 1 base; nucleotides outside the gene matches: 7. CDR1 and CDR2 from the germline V gene are SGHRS and YFSETQ. The length of the CDR3 is 15 residues. The CDR3 is CASSLRDRSNTEAFF. CDR3 in DNA: TGCGCCAGCAGCCTCCGGGACAGATCGAACACTGAAGCTTTCTTT.

This clonotype was detected many times. The J gene is TRBJ2-1, the V gene TRBV6-4; 10 bases are a match to TRBD1. CDR3 length equals 15 residues. The junction had 3 bases not matched to a gene; V was cut back by 6 bases and J by 1 base. Germline V CDR1 and CDR2: MRHNA, SNTAGT. The chain's CDR3 is CASSRTGGSYNEQFF. The CDR3 region has the DNA TGTGCCAGCAGCCGGACAGGGGGTTCCTACAATGAGCAGTTCTTC.

This clonotype was counted a few times. The chain couples TRBV6-6 to TRBJ1-5; D uncertain. Deletions cut 6 bases from V and 2 bases from J, with 8 bases between. The germline gives CDR1 MNHNY, CDR2 SVGAGI (reference sequence). This CDR3 spans 13 amino acids. The CDR3 loop is CASSTEGNQPQHF. Written as DNA, the CDR3 is TGTGCCAGCAGCACCGAGGGCAATCAGCCCCAGCATTTT.

The rearrangement links TRBV12-3 or TRBV12-4 to TRBJ1-5; D is perhaps TRBD1 (5 bases). CDR3 size: 15 residues. Trimming cost V 3 bases and J 4 bases, with 13 bases left between them. The CDR3 sequence: CASSFSGRVNQPQHF. The CDR3 nucleotides read TGTGCCAGCAGTTTTTCGGGCAGGGTGAATCAGCCCCAGCATTTT.

This clonotype was seen more than once but under ten times. This chain uses TRBV5-1 with TRBJ1-1; D gene unclear. V lost 0 bases and J 1 base, leaving 16 bases between the germline ends. The CDR3 runs 17 residues. Per the germline V gene, CDR1 is SGHRS and CDR2 is YFSETQ. CDR3 sequence (DNA): TGCGCCAGCAGCTTGGGTGGCAGCTCGGTTCAGAACACTGAAGCTTTCTTT. Translating it yields CASSLGGSSVQNTEAFF.

This clonotype came up a few times. The V call is TRBV20-1, the J call TRBJ2-1, with unresolved D. Germline values: CDR1 DFQATT, CDR2 SNEGSKA (reference sequence). Trimming stripped 2 bases from V and 0 bases from J, with 11 bases between. The CDR3 runs 15 residues. CDR3 nucleotides: TGCAGTGCTAGATTTCGGATGCGCTCCTACAATGAGCAGTTCTTC. Encoded protein: CSARFRMRSYNEQFF.